These 5 T cell receptor beta chains were all obtained from the same sample, sequenced in a study of response to subunit inactivated influenza vaccine. TCRdb reprocessed the RT-PCR reads with MiXCR, giving one entry per CDR3 protein. The repertoire holds under 950,000 distinct CDR3 sequences, with 21% as singletons. Sequenced here: PBMCs from blood, sampled approximately 5 days after vaccination. The receptor source for this set is a man aged 45-65 years who received an inactivated influenza vaccine.

The chain is built from TRBV12-3 or TRBV12-4 and TRBJ1-2; possible D gene TRBD1, 6 bases. CDR3 length: 14 residues. V dropped 2 bases and J dropped 7 bases, with 14 bases sitting between them. The CDR3, as DNA: TGTGCCAGCAGTTTAACAGGGTCGAATCTTGGCTACACCTTC. This encodes CASSLTGSNLGYTF.

The rearrangement uses TRBV6-1 and TRBJ1-6; D is perhaps TRBD1 (5 bases). Trimming stripped 7 bases from V and 6 bases from J, with 13 bases between. There are 14 residues in the CDR3. From germline, CDR1 is MNHNS and CDR2 SASEGT. The CDR3 is CASTEPGGNSPLHF. CDR3 DNA sequence: TGTGCCAGCACCGAACCTGGGGGTAATTCACCCCTCCACTTT.

This clonotype came up a few times. The rearrangement joins TRBV7-9 to TRBJ1-1; D is unresolved. CDR3 size: 10 residues. Germline V gives CDR1 SEHNR, CDR2 FQNEAQ (reference sequence). Between the trimmed V and J ends, which lost 5 bases and 11 bases, there was a span of 9 bases. For the CDR3, the DNA is TGTGCCAGCAGCCGGGAATCGGCTTTCTTT. Translating gives CASSRESAFF.

The chain has TRBV7-9 and TRBJ1-3; unclear D gene. V was trimmed by 7 bases and J by 2 bases, leaving 15 bases between them. This CDR3 is built from 15 residues. Germline CDR1 is SEHNR and CDR2 is FQNEAQ (reference sequence). CDR3 in amino acids: CASTQPTDAGNTIYF. In DNA form, the CDR3 reads TGTGCCAGCACCCAACCGACGGATGCTGGAAACACCATATATTTT.

This sequence joins TRBV20-1 and TRBJ2-7; the D is unclear. With 4 bases removed from V and 2 bases from J, the gap between germline ends came to 15 bases. Germline CDR1 and CDR2: DFQATT and SNEGSKA (reference sequence). The CDR3 sequence is 14 residues long. CDR3 nucleotide sequence: TGCAGTGCTACCCGCCCGGACCATCCCTACGAGCAGTACTTC. Translated, it gives CSATRPDHPYEQYF.